This T cell receptor (beta chain) emerged from a study of blood T cell repertoires in COVID-19. Study information: Samples representing acute and convalescent COVID-19 were sourced from the United States, Italy and Spain.

Participant-reported clinical history was the basis for cohort assignment. Recovery among Cohort 3 donors was established by two negative PCRs, clearance, or symptom resolution. Germline assignment: CDR1 SGDLS and CDR2 YYNGEE. J was trimmed by 8 bases and V by 6 bases; bases with no gene match: 10. The CDR3 runs 16 residues. Source study methods: Quantification of nucleated cells was approximated via reference gene primer amplification. The repertoire was sequenced with immunoSEQ multiplex PCR; TCRdb's copy has only in-frame clones and lacks some. D and trimming were read from the DNA, whereas the V and J calls and clone size are those reported in that table. The sample shows about 350,000 clones, more than 85% of them seen only once.

This TCR derives from a woman aged 30 to 39 who had recovered from COVID-19. Sequences were obtained from PBMCs or T cells enriched from blood (not recorded which). The V gene is TRBV9, the J gene TRBJ2-1; 14 bases are a match to TRBD2. The CDR3 nucleotides read TGTGCCAGCACGAGTGGGACTAGCGGGAGTGTAGATGAGCAGTTCTTC. As protein: CASTSGTSGSVDEQFF. The full variable domain, rest sourced from reference TRBV9 and TRBJ2-1, is DSGVTQTPKHLITATGQRVTLRCSPRSGDLSVYWYQQSLDQGLQFLIQYYNGEERAKGNILERFSAQQFPDLHSELNLSSLELGDSALYFCASTSGTSGSVDEQFFGPGTRLTVL.